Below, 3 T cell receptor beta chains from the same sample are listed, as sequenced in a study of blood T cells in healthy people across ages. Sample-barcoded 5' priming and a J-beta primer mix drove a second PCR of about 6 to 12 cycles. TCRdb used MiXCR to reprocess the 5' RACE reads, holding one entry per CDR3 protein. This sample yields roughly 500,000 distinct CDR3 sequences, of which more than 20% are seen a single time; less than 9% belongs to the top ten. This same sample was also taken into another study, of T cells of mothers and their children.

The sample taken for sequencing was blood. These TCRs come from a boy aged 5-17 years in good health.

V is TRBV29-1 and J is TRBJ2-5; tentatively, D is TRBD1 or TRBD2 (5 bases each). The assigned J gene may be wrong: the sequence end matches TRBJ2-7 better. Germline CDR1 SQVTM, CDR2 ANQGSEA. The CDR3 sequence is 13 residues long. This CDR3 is CSVEGGNNYEQYF. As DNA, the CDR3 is TGCAGCGTTGAAGGGGGGAACAACTACGAGCAGTACTTC.

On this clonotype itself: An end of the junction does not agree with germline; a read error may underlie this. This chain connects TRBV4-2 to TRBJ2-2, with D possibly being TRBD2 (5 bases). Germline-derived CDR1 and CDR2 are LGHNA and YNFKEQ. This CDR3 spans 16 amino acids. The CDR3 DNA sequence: TGTGCCAGCAGCCAAGGAATAGCGACGAACACCGGGGAGCCGTTTTTT. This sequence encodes CASSQGIATNTGEPFF.

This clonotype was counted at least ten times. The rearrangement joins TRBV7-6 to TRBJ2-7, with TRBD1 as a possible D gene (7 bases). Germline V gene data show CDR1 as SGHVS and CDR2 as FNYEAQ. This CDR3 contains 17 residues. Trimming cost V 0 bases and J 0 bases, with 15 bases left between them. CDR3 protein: CASSLAAGQYGSYEQYF. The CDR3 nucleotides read TGTGCCAGCAGCTTAGCCGCGGGACAGTACGGCTCCTACGAGCAGTACTTC.